In this sample, the clone carrying this T cell receptor (beta chain) turned up a few times. What it binds is not known. Isolated RNA was reverse transcribed in full, so expressed TCRB transcripts were sequenced. Reads from naive, central memory and regulatory T cell samples averaged around 3.5 million. Repertoires were generated with immunoSEQ multiplex PCR, while TCRdb's copy carries only in-frame clones and drops some. Among under 300,000 clones listed, 16% were seen once. In germline, CDR1 is MNHEY, CDR2 SMNVEV (reference sequence). The CDR3 covers 11 residues. V was cut by 8 bases and J by 3 bases, with 8 bases left in between. Naive, central memory, regulatory and stem cell-like memory cells within the CD4+ compartment were sorted using CD45RO/CCR7/CD25/CD127/CD95/CD27. The data originate from a study of beta chain features in type 1 diabetes. Study results and limitations: The question of HLA type influencing TCRB rearrangement was one that remained unresolved here. Across all four CD4+ subsets, people with type 1 diabetes showed modestly shorter TCRB CDR3s.

This sequence was found in a man aged 30 to 39 with type 1 diabetes. Sequenced sample: naive CD4+ T cells from blood. This chain uses TRBV27 with TRBJ2-7; D not certain. The CDR3 nucleotides read TGTGCCAGCGGAGAGTACTACGAGCAGTACTTC. It specifies CASGEYYEQYF.